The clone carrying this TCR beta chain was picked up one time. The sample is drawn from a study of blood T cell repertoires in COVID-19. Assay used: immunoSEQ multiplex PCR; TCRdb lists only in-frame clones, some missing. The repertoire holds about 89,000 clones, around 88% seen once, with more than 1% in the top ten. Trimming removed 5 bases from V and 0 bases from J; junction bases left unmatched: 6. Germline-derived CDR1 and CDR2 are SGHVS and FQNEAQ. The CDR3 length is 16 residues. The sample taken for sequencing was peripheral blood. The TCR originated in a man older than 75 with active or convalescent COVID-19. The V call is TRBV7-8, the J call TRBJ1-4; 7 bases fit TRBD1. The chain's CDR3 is CASSQLQGATNEKLFF. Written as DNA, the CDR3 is TGTGCCAGCAGCCAACTTCAGGGGGCAACTAATGAAAAACTGTTTTTT.